This T cell receptor (beta chain) was captured by sequencing in a study of T cells after yellow fever vaccination. The study made its TCR cDNA through 5'RACE template switching. That step introduced a universal primer site along with UMIs. Using its own MiXCR run on the 5' RACE reads, TCRdb lists one record per CDR3 protein. Of 610,000 or so distinct CDR3 sequences listed, 12% are singletons. In its sample, this clonotype was seen a few times. Its antigen is as yet unknown. Germline V lookup: CDR1 SGHRS, CDR2 YFSETQ. CDR3 length: 14 amino acids. The ends were cut back, 4 bases at V and 4 bases at J, with 13 bases in the middle. Whole-study results and caveats: Among primary-vaccination clones, most reappeared after the booster, at 96% for CD4 and approximately 90% for CD8. The secondary response peaked faster, at day 5 versus 15, but was weaker. A small share of clonotypes appeared in both CD4 and CD8 compartments.

The sample consisted of PBMCs, taken on the day of the yellow fever booster vaccination. The V call is TRBV5-1, the J call TRBJ2-3, with D unresolved. The sequence was obtained from a man aged 30-40 years who received the YFV17D yellow fever vaccine. Written as DNA, the CDR3 is TGCGCCAGCAGCCGACCTAGGAATCCAGATACGCAGTATTTT. Its translation: CASSRPRNPDTQYF.